These 8 T cell receptor beta chains were sequenced from one sample in a study of a mutant IDH1 vaccine in newly diagnosed glioma. Assay used: immunoSEQ multiplex PCR; TCRdb lists only in-frame clones, some missing. Seen here are tens of thousands of clones, about nine tenths observed once, and the top ten hold roughly 2.5%. Time point given: baseline, week 1 (first vaccination visit). The treatment was: pre-vaccination baseline after standard-of-care therapy. The input for sequencing was PBMCs, taken from a glioma patient treated with radiotherapy, temozolomide or both. These receptors all stem from a man aged 50-59 years with glioma.

The V and J genes are TRBV6-5 and TRBJ1-2, with D tentatively TRBD1 (5 bases). This CDR3 has 15 amino acids. The V gene lost 0 bases and the J gene lost 7 bases, with 15 bases spanning the gap. Looked up from germline, CDR1 is MNHEY and CDR2 is SVGAGI. CDR3 nucleotides: TGTGCCAGCAGTTACTCGAGAGGGGTCCGAAGTGGCTACACCTTC. It yields the protein CASSYSRGVRSGYTF.

The chain uses TRBV28 and TRBJ1-4; 7 bases align to TRBD1. V dropped 6 bases and J dropped 4; count of bases not matched to a gene: 5. The length of the CDR3 is 14 residues. In germline, CDR1 is MDHEN, CDR2 SYDVKM. As DNA, the CDR3 is TGTGCCAGCAGACCAGGGGGGAATAATGAAAAACTGTTTTTT. It is translated as CASRPGGNNEKLFF. Looking up the rest from reference TRBV28 and TRBJ1-4 gives the full variable domain: DVKVTQSSRYLVKRTGEKVFLECVQDMDHENMFWYRQDPGLGLRLIYFSYDVKMKEKGDIPEGYSVSREKKERFSLILESASTNQTSMYLCASRPGGNNEKLFFGSGTQLSVL.

The chain is built from TRBV2 and TRBJ2-2; tentatively, D is TRBD1 (6 bases). CDR1 SNHLY and CDR2 FYNNEI come from the germline V gene. The CDR3 consists of 15 residues. With 7 bases removed from V and 5 bases from J, the gap between germline ends came to 17 bases. This CDR3 reads CASKVDGGSTGELFF. CDR3 nucleotide sequence: TGTGCCAGCAAGGTCGATGGGGGCAGTACCGGGGAGCTGTTTTTT.

This clone occurred once. The V and J genes are TRBV9 and TRBJ1-1; unclear D gene. This CDR3 is built from 15 residues. Germline values: CDR1 SGDLS, CDR2 YYNGEE. V shed 1 base and J shed 2 bases, with 12 bases lying between them. The CDR3, as DNA: TGTGCCAGCAGCGTATGGGGAGTTCTAAACACTGAAGCTTTCTTT. This encodes CASSVWGVLNTEAFF.

The rearrangement uses TRBV25-1 and TRBJ2-2, with 7 bases lining up with TRBD1. This CDR3 is 15 amino acids long. V lost 4 bases, J lost 4 bases, and 6 bases stayed unmatched. CDR1 MGHDK and CDR2 SYGVNS come from the germline V gene. This CDR3 reads CASSARQGLTGELFF. The CDR3 DNA reads as TGTGCCAGCAGTGCCCGACAGGGTCTCACCGGGGAGCTGTTTTTT. Full variable domain (missing parts from reference TRBV25-1 and TRBJ2-2): EADIYQTPRYLVIGTGKKITLECSQTMGHDKMYWYQQDPGMELHLIHYSYGVNSTEKGDLSSESTVSRIRTEHFPLTLESARPSHTSQYLCASSARQGLTGELFFGEGSRLTVL.

Notes on this clone: The junction does not match germline at one end; this may be a read error. The rearrangement uses TRBV5-1 and TRBJ2-2; the D gene could be TRBD1 or TRBD2 (6 bases each). The CDR3 is 15 residues long. CDR1 and CDR2 (germline): SGHRS, YFSETQ. The CDR3 DNA reads as TGCGCCAGCAGCTTGGATGGGACACGGGGGACACCGGGGGACTTT. Its protein product is CASSLDGTRGTPGDF.

The chain uses TRBV4-2 and TRBJ1-4, with D possibly being TRBD1 (5 bases). This CDR3 has 17 amino acids. From germline, CDR1 is LGHNA and CDR2 YNFKEQ. The germline V and J ends were trimmed by 1 base and 5 bases, with 17 bases remaining between them. For the CDR3, the DNA is TGTGCCAGCAGCCAAGTGGGGGGTGGGATTGCGAATGAAAAACTGTTTTTT. Residues: CASSQVGGGIANEKLFF.

The genes are TRBV4-1 and TRBJ1-5; D gene uncertain. The V and J ends lost 0 bases and 4 bases respectively, with 7 bases between them. Per germline, CDR1 MGHRA and CDR2 YSYEKL. There are 14 residues in the CDR3. CDR3 bases: TGCGCCAGCAGCCAAGAGCAGGCAAATCAGCCCCAGCATTTT. Protein sequence: CASSQEQANQPQHF.